The clone carrying this T cell receptor beta chain was seen a few times. Its antigen is as yet unknown. Germline V gene data show CDR1 as SQVTM and CDR2 as ANQGSEA. The CDR3 consists of 13 residues. The V end was cut by 1 base, the J end by 7 bases, with 14 bases between. This sample was included in a study of CD8+ T cells in alopecia areata. Study as a whole: Treatment of the treated patients consisted of oral tofacitinib, 5 to 10 mg twice daily.

Lesional scalp punch biopsies and peripheral blood were collected from alopecia areata patients. Study findings and constraints: Researchers report lesional scalp, most notably alopecia totalis/universalis, outstripped normal scalp in clonality.

Extraction and reverse transcription of RNA yielded cDNA as the sequencing template. Sequencing used immunoSEQ multiplex PCR; TCRdb keeps in-frame clones, though not all of them. Of roughly 150,000 clones detected, around half appear once; the ten largest clones hold approximately 20%. This rearrangement joins TRBV29-1 to TRBJ2-7, with unresolved D. The sample consisted of CD8+ T cells sorted from blood, taken at week 0. The receptor's source is a human donor with alopecia areata. The CDR3: CSVEGGDPLEQYF. The CDR3 coding sequence is TGCAGCGTTGAAGGTGGAGACCCATTGGAGCAGTACTTC.